The present TCR beta chain was sequenced within a study of cytomegalovirus exposure and HLA in healthy donors. General study findings and limits: Among immune exposure information, only CMV serostatus was available. The investigators catalogued 150 or so TCR beta chains as cytomegalovirus-associated.

The primer mix had 60 Vbeta and 13 Jbeta primers. Measured with immunoSEQ multiplex PCR; TCRdb has only the in-frame clones, and not every one. The repertoire includes 90,000 to 140,000 clones, about 78% of them detected once, and under 1.5% sits in the top ten. On this clone itself: Its antigen is unidentified.

The length of the CDR3 is 15 residues. The V end lost 2 bases, the J end lost 0 bases, and 9 bases lay between the germline ends. The germline V gene encodes CDR1 SGHRS and CDR2 YFSETQ. Sample: PBMCs. This rearrangement joins TRBV5-1 to TRBJ1-3; the D gene is possibly TRBD1 (6 bases). The sequence came from a man aged 30-40 years in good health and CMV-seronegative. CDR3 DNA: TGCGCCAGCAGCTTACAGGGATCCTCTGGAAACACCATATATTTT. Its translation: CASSLQGSSGNTIYF.